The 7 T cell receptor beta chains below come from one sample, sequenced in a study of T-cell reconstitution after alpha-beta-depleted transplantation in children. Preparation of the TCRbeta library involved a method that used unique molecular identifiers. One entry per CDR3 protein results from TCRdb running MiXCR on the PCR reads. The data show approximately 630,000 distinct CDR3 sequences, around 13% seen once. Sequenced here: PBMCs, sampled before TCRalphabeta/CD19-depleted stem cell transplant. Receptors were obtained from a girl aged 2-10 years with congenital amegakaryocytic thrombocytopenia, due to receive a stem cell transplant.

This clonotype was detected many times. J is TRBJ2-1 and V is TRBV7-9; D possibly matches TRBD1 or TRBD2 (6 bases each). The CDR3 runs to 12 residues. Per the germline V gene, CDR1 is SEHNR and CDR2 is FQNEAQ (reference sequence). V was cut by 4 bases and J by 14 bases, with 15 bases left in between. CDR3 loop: CASSSRQEREFF. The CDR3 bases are TGTGCCAGCAGCTCCAGACAGGAGCGGGAGTTCTTC.

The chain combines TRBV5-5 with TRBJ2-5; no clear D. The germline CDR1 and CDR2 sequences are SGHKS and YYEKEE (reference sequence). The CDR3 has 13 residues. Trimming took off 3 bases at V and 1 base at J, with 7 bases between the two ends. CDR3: CASSSYPQETQYF. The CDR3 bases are TGTGCCAGCAGCTCCTATCCCCAAGAGACCCAGTACTTC. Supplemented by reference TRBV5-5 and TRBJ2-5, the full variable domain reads DAGVTQSPTHLIKTRGQQVTLRCSPISGHKSVSWYQQVLGQGPQFIFQYYEKEERGRGNFPDRFSARQFPNYSSELNVNALLLGDSALYLCASSSYPQETQYFGPGTRLLVL.

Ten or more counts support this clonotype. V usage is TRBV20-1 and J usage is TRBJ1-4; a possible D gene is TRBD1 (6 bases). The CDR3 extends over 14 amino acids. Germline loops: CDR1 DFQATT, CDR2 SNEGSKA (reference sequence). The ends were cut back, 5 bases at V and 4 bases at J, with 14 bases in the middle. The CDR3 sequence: CSAGLDRFNEKLFF. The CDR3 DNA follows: TGCAGTGCTGGATTAGACAGGTTTAATGAAAAACTGTTTTTT.

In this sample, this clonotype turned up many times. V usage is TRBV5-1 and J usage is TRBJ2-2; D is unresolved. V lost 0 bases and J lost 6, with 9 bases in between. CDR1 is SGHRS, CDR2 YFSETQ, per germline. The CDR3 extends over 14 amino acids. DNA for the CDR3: TGCGCCAGCAGCTTGGGACCCCGCCCCGGGGAGCTGTTTTTT. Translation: CASSLGPRPGELFF.

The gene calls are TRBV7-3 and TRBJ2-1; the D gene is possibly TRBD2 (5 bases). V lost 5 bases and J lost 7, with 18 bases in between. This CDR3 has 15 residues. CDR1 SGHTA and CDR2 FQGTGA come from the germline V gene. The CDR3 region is CASSPTLTRSNEQFF. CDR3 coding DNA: TGTGCCAGCAGCCCGACCCTTACTAGATCTAATGAGCAGTTCTTC.

CDR3: CSASNSYTGELFF. In DNA, the CDR3 is TGCAGTGCTAGTAACTCCTACACCGGGGAGCTGTTTTTT. This chain uses TRBV20-1 with TRBJ2-2; D not resolved. CDR3 length equals 13 residues. Germline lookup yields CDR1 DFQATT and CDR2 SNEGSKA (reference sequence). V was pared by 3 bases and J by 3 bases, with 8 bases between.

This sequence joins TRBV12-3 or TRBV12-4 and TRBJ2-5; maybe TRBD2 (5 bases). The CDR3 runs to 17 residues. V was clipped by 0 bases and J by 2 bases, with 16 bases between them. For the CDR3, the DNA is TGTGCCAGCAGTTTAGCTTGGGGAACGGACTCTCAAGAGACCCAGTACTTC. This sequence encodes CASSLAWGTDSQETQYF.